The 32 T cell receptor beta chains in this list originate from one sample, sequenced in a study of blood T cell repertoires in COVID-19. TCRdb's table, derived via immunoSEQ multiplex PCR, lists solely in-frame clones and lacks some. Found here are approximately 96,000 clones, approximately 91% of them singletons; the top ten hold around 1.6%. The sequenced sample was peripheral blood. The receptors here all came from a man aged 60-69 years with acute or convalescent COVID-19.

The chain combines TRBV24-1 with TRBJ1-2; TRBD1 matches at 9 bases. J was trimmed by 5 bases and V by 9 bases; bases with no gene match: 9. CDR1 and CDR2 (germline): KGHDR, SFDVKD. The CDR3 is made up of 14 amino acids. The chain's CDR3 is CATGTGYPGYGYTF. DNA for the CDR3: TGTGCCACCGGGACAGGGTATCCAGGGTATGGCTACACCTTC.

This clone was found once. This chain joins TRBV3-1 (or the pseudogene TRBV3-2) and TRBJ2-1, with unresolved D. The CDR3 runs 14 residues. Germline CDR1 and CDR2: LGHDT and YNNKEL (reference sequence). Trimming took 3 bases from V and 4 from J, leaving 10 bases between them. For the CDR3, the DNA is TGTGCCAGCAGCCACCCTGAGCCGTACAATGAGCAGTTCTTC. Residues: CASSHPEPYNEQFF.

The rearrangement links TRBV5-6 to TRBJ1-6; 8 bases agree with TRBD1. This CDR3 has 15 amino acids. J was trimmed by 9 bases and V by 6 bases; bases with no gene match: 11. Per the germline V gene, CDR1 is SGHDT and CDR2 is YYEEEE. CDR3 protein: CASNYFDRGSSPLHF. DNA for the CDR3: TGTGCCAGCAACTACTTCGACAGGGGCAGTTCACCCCTCCACTTT.

This clone was found once. The chain carries TRBV19 and TRBJ2-2, with TRBD1 matching 9 bases. The CDR3 runs 16 residues. Per the germline V gene, CDR1 is LNHDA and CDR2 is SQIVND (reference sequence). V shed 3 bases, J shed 4 bases, and the junction held 6 bases outside the gene matches. The DNA of the CDR3 is TGTGCCAGTAGTATTACAGGGGGCGCCGGCACCGGGGAGCTGTTTTTT. Its protein product is CASSITGGAGTGELFF. Complete variable domain (other parts from reference TRBV19 and TRBJ2-2): DGGITQSPKYLFRKEGQNVTLSCEQNLNHDAMYWYRQDPGQGLRLIYYSQIVNDFQKGDIAEGYSVSREKKESFPLTVTSAQKNPTAFYLCASSITGGAGTGELFFGEGSRLTVL.

The chain links TRBV6-2 or TRBV6-3 to TRBJ1-2; D ambiguous. The CDR3 runs to 12 residues. With 6 bases removed from V and 4 bases from J, the gap between germline ends came to 9 bases. The germline CDR1 and CDR2 sequences are MNHEY and SVGEGT. CDR3 in DNA: TGTGCCAGCAGCCACGGTACCTATGGCTACACCTTC. The encoded protein is CASSHGTYGYTF.

This clone appeared a single time. The chain couples TRBV28 to TRBJ1-5, with D possibly matching TRBD1 (5 bases). Germline V CDR1 and CDR2: MDHEN, SYDVKM. V gave up 5 bases and J gave up 6 bases, with 14 bases separating them. The CDR3 sequence is 14 residues long. CDR3 nucleotide sequence: TGTGCCAGCAGTCCCCCGGGGGAGGGTCAGCCCCAGCATTTT. This gives the protein CASSPPGEGQPQHF.

The chain recombines TRBV3-1 (or the pseudogene TRBV3-2) with TRBJ2-1; TRBD2 matches at 10 bases. V shed 1 base, J shed 7 bases, and the junction held 10 bases outside the gene matches. The CDR3 has 17 amino acids. The germline gives CDR1 LGHDT, CDR2 YNNKEL (reference sequence). The CDR3 spells CASSQGASGSMGNEQFF. The CDR3 nucleotides are TGTGCCAGCAGCCAAGGGGCTAGCGGGAGTATGGGGAATGAGCAGTTCTTC.

The chain uses TRBV21-1 and TRBJ2-7; the D call of TRBD1 is as the table states it, not checked on the DNA. TRBV21-1 is a recognized pseudogene. The CDR3 contains 14 residues. CDR3 protein: CASMPKGAEYEQYF. The CDR3 DNA is TGTGCCAGCATGCCAAAAGGGGCAGAGTACGAGCAGTACTTC.

The CDR3 reads CASTDRVVDGELFF. The CDR3 bases are TGCGCCAGCACTGACAGGGTGGTAGACGGGGAGCTGTTTTTT. The chain carries TRBV5-1 and TRBJ2-2; 7 bases match TRBD1. The CDR3 extends over 14 amino acids. The trim removed 6 bases at V and 7 bases at J, leaving 9 bases unmatched. Germline CDR1 is SGHRS and CDR2 is YFSETQ.

The CDR3: CASSGGDWGRLASGELFF. CDR3 sequence (DNA): TGTGCCAGCAGCGGTGGAGATTGGGGGCGACTAGCATCCGGGGAGCTGTTTTTT. This chain joins TRBV7-9 and TRBJ2-2; D is perhaps TRBD2 (7 bases). Germline CDR1 reads SEHNR; CDR2 reads FQNEAQ (reference sequence). V lost 5 bases and J lost 6, with 25 bases in between. CDR3 size: 18 residues.

This chain connects TRBV5-1 to TRBJ2-5; 9 nucleotides agree with TRBD1. This CDR3 is built from 15 residues. Germline assignment: CDR1 SGHRS and CDR2 YFSETQ. Trimming removed 0 bases from V and 4 bases from J; junction bases left unmatched: 4. The CDR3 reads CASSLEGQGLETQYF. The DNA for the CDR3 is TGCGCCAGCAGCTTGGAGGGACAGGGTTTAGAGACCCAGTACTTC.

The chain has TRBV28 and TRBJ1-6; 8 positions match TRBD1. The CDR3 runs 16 residues. From germline, CDR1 is MDHEN and CDR2 SYDVKM. Losses at the gene ends were 5 bases for V and 7 bases for J; bases not matched to a gene: 10. CDR3 in DNA: TGTGCCAGCAGTGCCCCCGGGACAGGTTACAATTCACCCCTCCACTTT. Protein product: CASSAPGTGYNSPLHF.

The genes are TRBV6-5 and TRBJ1-1; D call uncertain. Looked up from germline, CDR1 is MNHEY and CDR2 is SVGAGI. V was shortened by 7 bases and J by 0 bases, with 9 bases between the two germline ends. This CDR3 has 13 amino acids. The DNA of the CDR3 is TGTGCCAGCACCAAACATTTGAACACTGAAGCTTTCTTT. Its translation: CASTKHLNTEAFF.

This rearrangement joins TRBV27 to TRBJ2-7; possible D gene TRBD1, 5 bases. Germline V lookup: CDR1 MNHEY, CDR2 SMNVEV (reference sequence). V dropped 5 bases and J dropped 3 bases, with 11 bases sitting between them. The CDR3 sequence is 13 residues long. CDR3 DNA sequence: TGTGCCAGCAGTCCCAGGGAAGACTACGAGCAGTACTTC. It is translated as CASSPREDYEQYF.

This clone was recorded only once. The CDR3 DNA reads as TGTGCCAGCAGCTTAGGGGCTAGCGGTAGCACAGATACGCAGTATTTT. It codes for CASSLGASGSTDTQYF. The J gene is TRBJ2-3, the V gene TRBV7-2; 7 nucleotides match TRBD2. The ends lost 1 base at V and 0 bases at J; junction bases unmatched: 4. Germline loops: CDR1 SGHTA, CDR2 FQGNSA. CDR3 length equals 16 residues.

The J gene is TRBJ1-1, the V gene TRBV27; D is perhaps TRBD1 (6 bases). The CDR3 contains 14 residues. Germline assignment: CDR1 MNHEY and CDR2 SMNVEV (reference sequence). Deletions cut 5 bases from V and 5 bases from J, with 15 bases between. CDR3 bases: TGTGCCAGCAGTCTGTCAGGGGTACGGACTGAAGCTTTCTTT. Its translation: CASSLSGVRTEAFF.

The CDR3 protein is CATKTGSAYEQYF. The CDR3 coding sequence is TGTGCCACCAAGACAGGGTCAGCCTACGAGCAGTACTTC. The chain links TRBV5-4 to TRBJ2-7; 7 nucleotides line up with TRBD1. Per germline, CDR1 SGHNT and CDR2 YYREEE (reference sequence). Trimming removed 9 bases from V and 2 bases from J; junction bases left unmatched: 8. This CDR3 is built from 13 residues.

This clone turned up a few times. The chain recombines TRBV7-6 with TRBJ1-3, with TRBD1 matching 8 bases. V lost 5 bases, J lost 2 bases, and 11 bases stayed unmatched. CDR3 length: 17 amino acids. In germline, CDR1 is SGHVS, CDR2 FNYEAQ. CDR3 protein: CASSLENRGKTGNTIYF. CDR3 sequence (DNA): TGTGCCAGCAGCCTAGAGAACAGGGGGAAGACTGGAAACACCATATATTTT.

The rearrangement links TRBV7-9 to TRBJ2-5; 8 bases fit TRBD2. The CDR3 spans 15 residues. Trimming cost V 8 bases and J 5 bases; bases outside gene matches: 13. Per germline, CDR1 SEHNR and CDR2 FQNEAQ (reference sequence). CDR3 DNA: TGTGCCAGCGCGTCACTAGCGGAGCTGAGGGAGACCCAGTACTTC. Translated, it gives CASASLAELRETQYF.

The chain employs TRBV18 and TRBJ2-7; 8 bases map to TRBD1. This CDR3 has 15 residues. Looked up from germline, CDR1 is KGHSH and CDR2 is LQKENI. Losses at the gene ends were 0 bases for V and 4 bases for J; bases not matched to a gene: 5. CDR3 in DNA: TGTGCCAGCTCACCACCGGGGACAGGTGGGTACGAGCAGTACTTC. It yields the protein CASSPPGTGGYEQYF.

This rearrangement joins TRBV7-6 to TRBJ2-1; D gene ambiguous. The CDR3 length is 13 residues. V lost 1 base and J lost 5, with 6 bases in between. Germline-derived CDR1 and CDR2 are SGHVS and FNYEAQ. This CDR3 is CASSLVRDNEQFF. Written as DNA, the CDR3 is TGTGCCAGCAGCTTAGTCCGGGACAATGAGCAGTTCTTC.

J is TRBJ1-1 and V is TRBV5-1, with D possibly matching TRBD1 (5 bases). The length of the CDR3 is 14 residues. The germline CDR1 and CDR2 sequences are SGHRS and YFSETQ. V was clipped by 6 bases and J by 11 bases, with 23 bases between them. CDR3 nucleotides: TGCGCCAGCACTCTGGACATGCCTGAAGCTGGGGCTTTCTTT. This translates into CASTLDMPEAGAFF.

The chain links TRBV9 to TRBJ1-1; a possible D gene is TRBD1 (5 bases). V lost 5 bases and J lost 1, with 12 bases in between. This CDR3 has 14 residues. CDR1 and CDR2 (germline): SGDLS, YYNGEE. The chain's CDR3 is CASSGRDGNTEAFF. The CDR3 DNA sequence: TGTGCCAGCAGTGGGCGGGACGGGAACACTGAAGCTTTCTTT.

CDR3 residues: CASSSPRDRGPEQYF. The CDR3 DNA is TGTGCCAGCAGTTCTCCCCGGGACAGGGGTCCCGAGCAGTACTTC. The gene calls are TRBV28 and TRBJ2-7; 10 bases are shared with TRBD1. J gave up 6 bases and V 4 bases, and 9 bases lay outside the gene matches. The CDR3 is made up of 15 amino acids. Per the germline V gene, CDR1 is MDHEN and CDR2 is SYDVKM. The full variable domain, in which reference TRBV28 and TRBJ2-7 provide the parts outside the CDR3, is DVKVTQSSRYLVKRTGEKVFLECVQDMDHENMFWYRQDPGLGLRLIYFSYDVKMKEKGDIPEGYSVSREKKERFSLILESASTNQTSMYLCASSSPRDRGPEQYFGPGTRLTVT.

The chain is built from TRBV9 and TRBJ2-7; TRBD2 aligns across 7 bases. Germline lookup yields CDR1 SGDLS and CDR2 YYNGEE. V shed 4 bases and J 3 bases; nucleotides not matched to a gene: 7. The CDR3 covers 14 residues. Written as DNA, the CDR3 is TGTGCCAGCAGCCCAGGTGGGGGGGGCTACGAGCAGTACTTC. Residues: CASSPGGGGYEQYF.

This clone came up a few times. The V call is TRBV12-3 or TRBV12-4, the J call TRBJ1-2; 8 bases fit TRBD1. The length of the CDR3 is 13 residues. The V and J ends lost 6 bases and 8 bases, in that order; junction bases with no gene match: 8. CDR3 nucleotide sequence: TGTGCCAGCAGCACGGACAGGGCAGGGGGCTACACCTTC. Translating gives CASSTDRAGGYTF.

This chain links TRBV6-4 with TRBJ2-1; 10 nucleotides match TRBD2. The V segment lost 6 bases and the J segment 0 bases; nucleotides outside the gene matches: 5. The germline V gene encodes CDR1 MRHNA and CDR2 SNTAGT. The CDR3 extends over 16 amino acids. The CDR3 loop is CASSESGRASYNEQFF. Written as DNA, the CDR3 is TGTGCCAGCAGCGAAAGCGGGAGGGCCTCCTACAATGAGCAGTTCTTC.

The gene calls are TRBV10-3 and TRBJ1-1; a possible D gene is TRBD1 (5 bases). V gave up 6 bases and J gave up 3 bases, with 11 bases separating them. In germline, CDR1 is ENHRY, CDR2 SYGVKD. The CDR3 length is 13 residues. CDR3 in amino acids: CAIRLRGDTEAFF. The CDR3 DNA reads TGTGCCATCAGGCTTCGGGGGGACACTGAAGCTTTCTTT.

This clone appeared a single time. The V gene is TRBV27, the J gene TRBJ2-1; possibly TRBD2 for D (7 bases). Germline CDR1 is MNHEY and CDR2 is SMNVEV (reference sequence). The CDR3 loop spans 16 amino acids. V was pared by 1 base and J by 6 bases, with 16 bases between. CDR3 sequence: CASSLYAGADGNEQFF. The CDR3 DNA follows: TGTGCCAGCAGTTTATACGCGGGGGCGGATGGCAATGAGCAGTTCTTC.

This clone was observed at least ten times. This sequence joins TRBV14 and TRBJ2-1, with 8 bases aligning to TRBD1. The ends lost 3 bases at V and 0 bases at J; junction bases unmatched: 7. The CDR3 totals 17 residues. CDR1 SGHDN and CDR2 FVKESK come from the germline V gene. The CDR3 loop is CASSQADTGGSYNEQFF. DNA of the CDR3: TGTGCCAGCAGCCAGGCCGACACAGGGGGCTCCTACAATGAGCAGTTCTTC.

The V call is TRBV6-6, the J call TRBJ2-5, with TRBD2 identical over 8 bases. V shed 0 bases, J shed 5 bases, and the junction held 5 bases outside the gene matches. Per germline, CDR1 MNHNY and CDR2 SVGAGI (reference sequence). This CDR3 contains 15 residues. CDR3 protein: CASSYSRGDGETQYF. For the CDR3, the DNA is TGTGCCAGCAGTTACTCGCGGGGGGACGGGGAGACCCAGTACTTC.

The V call is TRBV5-4, the J call TRBJ2-7; 10 nucleotides match TRBD2. The CDR3 sequence is 16 residues long. Per germline, CDR1 SGHNT and CDR2 YYREEE (reference sequence). V was pared by 0 bases and J by 4 bases, with 7 bases of the junction left unmatched. The CDR3 coding sequence is TGTGCCAGCAGCTTGGGGGGGCTAGCGGGAGAATACGAGCAGTACTTC. Residues: CASSLGGLAGEYEQYF.